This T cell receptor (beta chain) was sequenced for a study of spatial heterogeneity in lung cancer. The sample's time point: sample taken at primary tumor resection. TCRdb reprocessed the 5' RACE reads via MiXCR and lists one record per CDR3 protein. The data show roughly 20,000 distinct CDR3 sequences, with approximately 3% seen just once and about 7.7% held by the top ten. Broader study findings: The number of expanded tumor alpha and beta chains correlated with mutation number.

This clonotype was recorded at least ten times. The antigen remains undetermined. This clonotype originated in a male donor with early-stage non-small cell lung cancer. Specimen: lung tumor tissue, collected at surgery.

Written as DNA, the CDR3 is TGCGCCAGCAGCCAAGATGGTTTGGGTACAGATACGCAGTATTTT. This codes for CASSQDGLGTDTQYF. V and J are TRBV4-3 and TRBJ2-3, with unresolved D. The germline gives CDR1 LGHNA, CDR2 YSLEER. The CDR3 is 15 residues long. V lost 0 bases, J lost 3 bases, and 10 bases lay in between.